This T cell receptor beta chain was sequenced in a study of cytomegalovirus exposure and HLA in healthy donors. Background on the study: Of all 360 or so donors who were genotyped, about 84% belonged to the Caucasian-associated ancestry cluster.

For this clone: Antigen unknown.

Study findings and constraints: The study assumed roughly uniform donor sequencing depth for presence/absence analyses. Some V segments, including TRBV6-2 and TRBV6-3, were excluded as indistinguishable.

CDR3 length: 17 residues. V dropped 1 base and J dropped 3; count of bases not matched to a gene: 10. Germline CDR1 and CDR2: SGHNT and YENEEA. Researchers ran the PCR with 60 Vbeta and 13 Jbeta primers. In the authors' methods: Approximately 83 million unique TCR beta chains, 10 million to 14 million shared, were counted in a later analysis. The data were produced by immunoSEQ multiplex PCR, yet TCRdb's version contains in-frame clones alone and is incomplete. D and trimming come from the DNA, and the V and J calls and clone size come from that table. The profile shows 90,000 to 100,000 clones, about 74% of them singletons.

This sequence originates from a female donor in good health and CMV-seronegative. This chain uses TRBV11-3 with TRBJ2-3; TRBD2 aligns across 7 bases. Sequencing was performed on PBMCs. CDR3 bases: TGTGCCAGCAGCTTAGGAGACCGGGGCGGGAGAACAGATACGCAGTATTTT. Translation: CASSLGDRGGRTDTQYF.